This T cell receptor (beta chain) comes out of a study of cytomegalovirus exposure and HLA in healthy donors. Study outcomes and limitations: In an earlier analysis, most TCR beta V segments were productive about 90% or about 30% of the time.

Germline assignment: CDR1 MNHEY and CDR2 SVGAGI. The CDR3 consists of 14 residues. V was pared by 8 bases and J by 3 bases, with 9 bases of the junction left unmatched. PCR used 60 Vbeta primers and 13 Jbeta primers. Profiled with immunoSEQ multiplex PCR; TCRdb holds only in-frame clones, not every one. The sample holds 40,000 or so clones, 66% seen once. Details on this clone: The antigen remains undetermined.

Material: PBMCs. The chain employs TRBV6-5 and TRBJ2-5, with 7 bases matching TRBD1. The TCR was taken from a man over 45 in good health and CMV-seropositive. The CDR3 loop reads CASGLQGDKETQYF. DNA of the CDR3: TGTGCCAGCGGACTTCAGGGGGACAAAGAGACCCAGTACTTC.